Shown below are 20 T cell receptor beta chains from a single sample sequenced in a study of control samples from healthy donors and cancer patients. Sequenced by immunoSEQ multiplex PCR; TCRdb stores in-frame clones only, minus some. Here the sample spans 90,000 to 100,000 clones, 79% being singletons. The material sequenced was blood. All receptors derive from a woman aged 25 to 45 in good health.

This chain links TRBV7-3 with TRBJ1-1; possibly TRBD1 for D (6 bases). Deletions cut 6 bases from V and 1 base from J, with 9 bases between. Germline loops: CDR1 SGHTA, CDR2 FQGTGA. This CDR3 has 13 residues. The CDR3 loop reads CASRDRPNTEAFF. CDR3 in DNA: TGTGCCAGCAGGGACAGACCGAACACTGAAGCTTTCTTT.

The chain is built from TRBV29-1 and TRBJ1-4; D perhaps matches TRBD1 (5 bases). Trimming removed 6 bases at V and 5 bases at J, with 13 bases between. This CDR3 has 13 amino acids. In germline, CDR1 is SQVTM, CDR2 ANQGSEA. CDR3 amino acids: CSVSAGRNEKLFF. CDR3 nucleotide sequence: TGCAGCGTCTCGGCAGGGAGGAATGAAAAACTGTTTTTT.

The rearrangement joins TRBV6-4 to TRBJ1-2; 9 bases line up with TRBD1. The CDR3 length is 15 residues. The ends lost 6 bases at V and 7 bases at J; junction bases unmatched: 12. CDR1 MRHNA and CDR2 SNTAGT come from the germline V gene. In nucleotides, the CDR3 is TGTGCCAGCAGGCCGGGACAGGGTGTCTCTAGTGGCTACACCTTC. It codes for CASRPGQGVSSGYTF.

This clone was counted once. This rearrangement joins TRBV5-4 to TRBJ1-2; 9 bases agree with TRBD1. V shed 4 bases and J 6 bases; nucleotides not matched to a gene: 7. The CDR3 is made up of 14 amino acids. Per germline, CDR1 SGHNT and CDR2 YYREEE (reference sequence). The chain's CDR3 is CASSAPGQGNGYTF. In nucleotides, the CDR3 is TGTGCCAGCAGCGCCCCGGGACAGGGCAATGGCTACACCTTC.

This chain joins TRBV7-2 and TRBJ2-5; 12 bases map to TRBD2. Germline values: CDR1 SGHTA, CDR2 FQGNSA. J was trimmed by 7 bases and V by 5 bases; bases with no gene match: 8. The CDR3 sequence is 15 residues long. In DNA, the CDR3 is TGTGCCAGCAGCACCCGACTAGCGGGGGTGGGGACCCAGTACTTC. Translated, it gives CASSTRLAGVGTQYF.

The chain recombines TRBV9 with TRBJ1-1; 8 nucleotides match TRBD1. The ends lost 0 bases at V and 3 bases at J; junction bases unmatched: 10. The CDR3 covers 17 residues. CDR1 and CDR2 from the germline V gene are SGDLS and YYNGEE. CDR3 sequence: CASSVGGQGAWDTEAFF. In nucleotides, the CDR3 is TGTGCCAGCAGCGTAGGGGGTCAGGGGGCTTGGGACACTGAAGCTTTCTTT.

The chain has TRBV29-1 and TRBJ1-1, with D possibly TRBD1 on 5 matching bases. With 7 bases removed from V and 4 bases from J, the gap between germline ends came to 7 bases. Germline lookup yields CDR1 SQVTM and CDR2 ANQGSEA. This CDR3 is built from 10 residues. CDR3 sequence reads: CSAGVTEAFF. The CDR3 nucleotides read TGCAGCGCGGGGGTCACTGAAGCTTTCTTT.

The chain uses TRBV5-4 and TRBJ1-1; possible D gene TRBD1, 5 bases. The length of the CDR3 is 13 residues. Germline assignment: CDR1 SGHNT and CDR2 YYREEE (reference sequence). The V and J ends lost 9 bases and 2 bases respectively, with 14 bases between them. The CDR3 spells CATLRGRNTEAFF. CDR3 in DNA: TGTGCCACCCTAAGGGGCCGTAACACTGAAGCTTTCTTT. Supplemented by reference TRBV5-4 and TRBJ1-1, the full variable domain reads ETGVTQSPTHLIKTRGQQVTLRCSSQSGHNTVSWYQQALGQGPQFIFQYYREEENGRGNFPPRFSGLQFPNYSSELNVNALELDDSALYLCATLRGRNTEAFFGQGTRLTVV.

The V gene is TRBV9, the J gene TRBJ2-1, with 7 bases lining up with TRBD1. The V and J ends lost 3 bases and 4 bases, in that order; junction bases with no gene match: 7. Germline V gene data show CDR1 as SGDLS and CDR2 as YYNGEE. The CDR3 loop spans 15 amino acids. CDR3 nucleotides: TGTGCCAGCAGCGCGGCGACAGGGCGATACAATGAGCAGTTCTTC. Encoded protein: CASSAATGRYNEQFF.

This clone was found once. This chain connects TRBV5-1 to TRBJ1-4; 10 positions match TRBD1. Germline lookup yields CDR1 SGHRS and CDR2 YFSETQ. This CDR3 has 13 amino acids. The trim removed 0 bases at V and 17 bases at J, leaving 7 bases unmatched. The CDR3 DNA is TGCGCCAGCAGCTTGGTCCGGGACAGGGGACGTTTTTTT. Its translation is CASSLVRDRGRFF.

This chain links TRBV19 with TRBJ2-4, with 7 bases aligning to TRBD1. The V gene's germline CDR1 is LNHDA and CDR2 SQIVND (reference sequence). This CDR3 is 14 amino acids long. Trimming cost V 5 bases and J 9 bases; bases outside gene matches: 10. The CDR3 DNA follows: TGTGCCAGTAGTTTAGGGGGCGAGAATGGCATTCAGTACTTC. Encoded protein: CASSLGGENGIQYF.

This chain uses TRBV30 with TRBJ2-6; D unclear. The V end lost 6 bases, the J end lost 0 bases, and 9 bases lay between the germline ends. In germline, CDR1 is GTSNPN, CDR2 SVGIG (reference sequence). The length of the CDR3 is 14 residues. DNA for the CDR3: TGTGCCTGCCACCCAGGCTCTGGGGCCAACGTCCTGACTTTC. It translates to CACHPGSGANVLTF.

CDR3 protein: CASSYQGRPMEGYTF. The CDR3 DNA reads as TGTGCCAGCAGTTACCAAGGACGGCCTATGGAAGGCTACACCTTC. The chain combines TRBV6-5 with TRBJ1-2; D is uncertain. Trimming left V 2 bases short and J 8 bases short, with 18 bases between. Germline CDR1 reads MNHEY; CDR2 reads SVGAGI. CDR3 length equals 15 residues.

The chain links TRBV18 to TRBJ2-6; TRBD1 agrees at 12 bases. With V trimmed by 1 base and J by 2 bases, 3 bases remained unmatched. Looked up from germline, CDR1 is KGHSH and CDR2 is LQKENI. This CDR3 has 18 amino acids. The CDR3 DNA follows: TGTGCCAGCTCACCACTTGGGACAGGGGGCCCTGGGGCCAACGTCCTGACTTTC. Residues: CASSPLGTGGPGANVLTF.

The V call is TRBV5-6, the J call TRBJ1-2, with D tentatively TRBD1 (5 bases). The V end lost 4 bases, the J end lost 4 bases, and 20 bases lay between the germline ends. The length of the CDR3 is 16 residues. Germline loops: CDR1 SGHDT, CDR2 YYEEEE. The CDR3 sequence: CASSQGQGPRGYGYTF. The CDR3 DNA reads TGTGCCAGCAGCCAAGGGCAGGGTCCTAGGGGCTATGGCTACACCTTC.

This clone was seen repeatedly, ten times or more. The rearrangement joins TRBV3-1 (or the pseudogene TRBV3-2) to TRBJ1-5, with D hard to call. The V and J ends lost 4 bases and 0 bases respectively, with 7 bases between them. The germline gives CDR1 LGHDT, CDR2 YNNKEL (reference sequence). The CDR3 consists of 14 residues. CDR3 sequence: CASSLLHSNQPQHF. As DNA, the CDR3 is TGTGCCAGCAGCCTACTCCATAGCAATCAGCCCCAGCATTTT.

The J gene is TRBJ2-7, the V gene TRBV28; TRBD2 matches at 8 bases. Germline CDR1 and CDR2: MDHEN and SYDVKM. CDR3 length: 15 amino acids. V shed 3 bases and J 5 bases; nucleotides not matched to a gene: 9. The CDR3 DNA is TGTGCCAGCAGTTTCCCCGGAGCGGGGGAACACGAGCAGTACTTC. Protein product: CASSFPGAGEHEQYF. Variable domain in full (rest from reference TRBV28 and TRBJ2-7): DVKVTQSSRYLVKRTGEKVFLECVQDMDHENMFWYRQDPGLGLRLIYFSYDVKMKEKGDIPEGYSVSREKKERFSLILESASTNQTSMYLCASSFPGAGEHEQYFGPGTRLTVT.

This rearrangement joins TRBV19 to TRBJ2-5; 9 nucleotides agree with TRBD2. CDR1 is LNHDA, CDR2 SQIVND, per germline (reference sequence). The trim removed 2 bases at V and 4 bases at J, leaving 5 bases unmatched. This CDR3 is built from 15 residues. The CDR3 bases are TGTGCCAGTAGTATACTGCGGGGGGGCGTAGAGACCCAGTACTTC. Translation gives CASSILRGGVETQYF. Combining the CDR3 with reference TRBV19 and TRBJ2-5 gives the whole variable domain DGGITQSPKYLFRKEGQNVTLSCEQNLNHDAMYWYRQDPGQGLRLIYYSQIVNDFQKGDIAEGYSVSREKKESFPLTVTSAQKNPTAFYLCASSILRGGVETQYFGPGTRLLVL.

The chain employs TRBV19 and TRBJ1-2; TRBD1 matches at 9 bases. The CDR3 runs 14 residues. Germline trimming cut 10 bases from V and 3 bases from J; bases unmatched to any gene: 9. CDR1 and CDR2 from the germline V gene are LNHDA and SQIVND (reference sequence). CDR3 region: CATRQTGGDYGYTF. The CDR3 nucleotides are TGTGCCACCCGCCAAACAGGGGGCGACTATGGCTACACCTTC.

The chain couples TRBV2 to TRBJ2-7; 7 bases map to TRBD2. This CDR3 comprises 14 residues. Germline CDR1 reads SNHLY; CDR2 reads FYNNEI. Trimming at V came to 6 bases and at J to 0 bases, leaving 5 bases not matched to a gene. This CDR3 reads CASRSGTFSYEQYF. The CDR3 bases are TGTGCCAGCAGGAGCGGGACTTTCTCCTACGAGCAGTACTTC.